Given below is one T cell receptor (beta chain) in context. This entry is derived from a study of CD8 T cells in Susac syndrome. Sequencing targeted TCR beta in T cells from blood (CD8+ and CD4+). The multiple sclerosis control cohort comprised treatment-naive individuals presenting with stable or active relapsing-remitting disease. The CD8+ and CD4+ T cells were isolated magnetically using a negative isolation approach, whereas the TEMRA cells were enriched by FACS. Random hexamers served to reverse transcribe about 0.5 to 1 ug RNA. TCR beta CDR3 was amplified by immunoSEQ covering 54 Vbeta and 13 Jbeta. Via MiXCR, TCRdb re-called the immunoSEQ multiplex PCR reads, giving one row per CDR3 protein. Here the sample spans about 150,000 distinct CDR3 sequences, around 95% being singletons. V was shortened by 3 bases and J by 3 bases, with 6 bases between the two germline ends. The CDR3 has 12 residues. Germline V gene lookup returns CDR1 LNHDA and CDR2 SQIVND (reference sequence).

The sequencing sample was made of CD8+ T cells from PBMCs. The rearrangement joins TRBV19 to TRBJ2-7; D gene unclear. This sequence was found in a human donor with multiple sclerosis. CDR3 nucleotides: TGTGCCAGTAGTATGAAGGGCTACGAGCAGTACTTC. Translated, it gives CASSMKGYEQYF.